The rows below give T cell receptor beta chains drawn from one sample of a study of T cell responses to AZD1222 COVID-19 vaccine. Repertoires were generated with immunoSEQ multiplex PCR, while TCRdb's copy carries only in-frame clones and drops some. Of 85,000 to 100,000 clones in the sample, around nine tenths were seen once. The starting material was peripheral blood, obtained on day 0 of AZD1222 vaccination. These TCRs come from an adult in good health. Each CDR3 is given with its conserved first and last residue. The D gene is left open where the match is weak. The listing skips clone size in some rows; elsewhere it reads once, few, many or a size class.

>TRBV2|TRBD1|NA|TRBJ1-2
CASRGWGQGERNYGYTF
TGTGCCAGCCGTGGGTGGGGACAGGGAGAAAGGAACTATGGCTACACCTTC
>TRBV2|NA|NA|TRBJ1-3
CASSEGPGSGNTIYF
TGTGCCAGCAGTGAAGGACCAGGGTCAGGAAACACCATATATTTT
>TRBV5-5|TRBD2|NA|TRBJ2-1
CASSTTGGYNEQFF
TGTGCCAGCAGCACTACGGGGGGATACAATGAGCAGTTCTTC
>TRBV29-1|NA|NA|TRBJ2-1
CSVEGRGYPNEQFF
TGCAGCGTTGAAGGCAGGGGATACCCTAATGAGCAGTTCTTC
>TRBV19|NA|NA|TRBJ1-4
CASSSPRHTGEKLFF
TGTGCCAGTAGTTCCCCACGTCACACGGGTGAAAAACTGTTTTTT
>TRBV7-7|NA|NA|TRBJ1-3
CASSLSDGAGNTIYF
TGTGCCAGCAGCCTAAGTGACGGGGCTGGAAACACCATATATTTT
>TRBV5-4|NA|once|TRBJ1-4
CASSPPGTATNEKLFF
TGTGCCAGCAGCCCCCCCGGGACGGCAACTAATGAAAAACTGTTTTTT
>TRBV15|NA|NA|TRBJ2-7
CATSRQTGYPYEQYF
TGTGCCACCAGCAGACAAACAGGGTATCCCTACGAGCAGTACTTC
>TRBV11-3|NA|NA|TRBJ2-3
CASSFQSTDTQYF
TGTGCCAGCAGCTTTCAGAGCACAGATACGCAGTATTTT
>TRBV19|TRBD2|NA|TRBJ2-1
CASSIPSGGIGEQFF
TGTGCCAGTAGTATCCCCAGCGGGGGGATAGGTGAGCAGTTCTTC
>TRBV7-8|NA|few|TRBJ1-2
CASSLAGRGYGYTF
TGTGCCAGCAGCTTAGCGGGCAGGGGATATGGCTACACCTTC
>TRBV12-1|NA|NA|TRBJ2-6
CARPPSHSGANVLTF
TGTGCCAGGCCACCGAGCCACTCTGGGGCCAACGTCCTGACTTTC
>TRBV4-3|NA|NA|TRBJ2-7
CASSQVVGPYEQYF
TGCGCCAGCAGCCAAGTGGTGGGGCCCTACGAGCAGTACTTC
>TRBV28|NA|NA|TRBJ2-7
CASRPPPGRRYEQYF
TGTGCCAGCAGGCCACCCCCAGGACGGAGGTACGAGCAGTACTTC
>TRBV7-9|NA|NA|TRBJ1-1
CASSYLRAEAFF
TGTGCCAGCAGCTATCTTAGGGCTGAAGCTTTCTTT
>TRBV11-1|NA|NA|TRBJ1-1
CASSLRAGQRNTEAFF
TGTGCCAGCAGCTTAAGGGCAGGACAAAGAAACACTGAAGCTTTCTTT
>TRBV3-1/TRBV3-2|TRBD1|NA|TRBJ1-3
CASSVQGMGGNTIYF
TGTGCCAGCAGCGTACAGGGGATGGGTGGAAACACCATATATTTT
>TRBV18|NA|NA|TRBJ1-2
CASSPSPKGNYGYTF
TGTGCCAGCTCACCATCGCCCAAGGGAAACTATGGCTACACCTTC
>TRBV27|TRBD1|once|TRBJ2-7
CASGTGTGAYEQYF
TGTGCCAGCGGCACCGGGACAGGAGCCTACGAGCAGTACTTC
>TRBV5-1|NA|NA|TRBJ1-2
CASSTTDSSYGYTF
TGCGCCAGCAGCACCACCGACTCCTCCTATGGCTACACCTTC
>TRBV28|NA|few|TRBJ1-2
CASSFSQELTMRSTF
TGTGCCAGCAGTTTTTCCCAGGAACTTACTATGAGGTCGACCTTC
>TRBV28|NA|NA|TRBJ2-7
CASSDQIGRQYF
TGTGCCAGCAGTGATCAGATCGGGCGACAGTACTTC
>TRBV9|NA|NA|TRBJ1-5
CASSLTTNQPQHF
TGTGCCAGCAGCCTTACTACCAATCAGCCCCAGCATTTT
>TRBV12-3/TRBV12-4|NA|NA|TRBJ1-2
CASSLVQGYGYTF
TGTGCCAGCAGTTTAGTTCAGGGTTATGGCTACACCTTC
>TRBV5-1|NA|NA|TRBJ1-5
CASSLRPGSDQPQHF
TGCGCCAGCAGCTTGCGGCCAGGGTCGGATCAGCCCCAGCATTTT
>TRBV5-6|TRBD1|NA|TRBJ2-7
CASSVLDRENEQYF
TGTGCCAGCAGCGTCCTGGACAGGGAGAACGAGCAGTACTTC
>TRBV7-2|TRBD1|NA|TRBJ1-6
CASSFRGIRDNSPLHF
TGTGCCAGCAGCTTCAGGGGGATCCGCGATAATTCACCCCTCCACTTT
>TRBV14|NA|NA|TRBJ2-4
CASSQETTSRQYF
TGTGCCAGCAGCCAAGAGACTACCTCCCGTCAGTACTTC
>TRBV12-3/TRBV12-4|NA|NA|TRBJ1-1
CASSYAGNTEAFF
TGTGCCAGCAGTTATGCGGGAAACACTGAAGCTTTCTTT
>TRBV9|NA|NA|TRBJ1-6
CASSRGPPNSPLHF
TGTGCCAGCAGCCGAGGGCCGCCCAATTCACCCCTCCACTTT
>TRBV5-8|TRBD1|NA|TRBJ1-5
CASSIGQDHQPQHF
TGTGCCAGCAGCATCGGACAGGACCATCAGCCCCAGCATTTT
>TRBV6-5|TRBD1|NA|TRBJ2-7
CASSYAWDRWNEQYF
TGTGCCAGCAGTTACGCTTGGGACAGGTGGAACGAGCAGTACTTC
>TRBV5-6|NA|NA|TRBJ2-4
CASSYSQGRNIQYF
TGTGCCAGCAGCTACTCACAGGGTCGCAACATTCAGTACTTC
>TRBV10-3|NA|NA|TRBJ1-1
CAISGEQGFEAFF
TGTGCCATCAGTGGAGAACAGGGATTTGAAGCTTTCTTT
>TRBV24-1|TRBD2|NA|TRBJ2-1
CATSGRTGLAGGETAYNEQFF
TGTGCCACCAGTGGACGCACGGGACTAGCGGGGGGCGAGACCGCGTACAATGAGCAGTTCTTC
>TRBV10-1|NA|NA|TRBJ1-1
CATKGNLNTEAFF
TGCGCCACCAAAGGTAATCTGAACACTGAAGCTTTCTTT
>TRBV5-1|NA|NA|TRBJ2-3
CASSSGTGPGDTQYF
TGCGCCAGCAGCTCCGGGACTGGACCTGGGGATACGCAGTATTTT
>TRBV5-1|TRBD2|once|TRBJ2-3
CASSNAGADTQYF
TGCGCCAGCAGCAACGCGGGGGCAGATACGCAGTATTTT
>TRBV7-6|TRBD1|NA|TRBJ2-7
CASSLGTGGIYEQYF
TGTGCCAGCAGCTTAGGGACAGGGGGTATCTACGAGCAGTACTTC
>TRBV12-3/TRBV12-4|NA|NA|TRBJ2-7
CASSQGSYEQYF
TGTGCCAGCAGCCAGGGGTCCTACGAGCAGTACTTC
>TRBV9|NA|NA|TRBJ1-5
CASSVGGGLSQPQHF
TGTGCCAGCAGCGTCGGGGGGGGCCTTAGTCAGCCCCAGCATTTT
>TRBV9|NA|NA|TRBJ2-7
CASSVVSGQEQYF
TGTGCCAGCAGCGTAGTTTCGGGCCAAGAGCAGTACTTC
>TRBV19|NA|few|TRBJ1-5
CASRANNQPQHF
TGTGCCAGTAGGGCTAACAATCAGCCCCAGCATTTT
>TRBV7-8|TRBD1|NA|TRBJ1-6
CASSTRQGNSPLHF
TGTGCCAGCAGCACGCGACAGGGGAATTCACCCCTCCACTTT